Following are 8 T cell receptor beta chains from one sample sequenced in a study of T cells in localized non-small cell lung cancer. Assay: immunoSEQ multiplex PCR; the TCRdb copy retains only in-frame clones and omits some. The sample consists of tens of thousands of clones, about 90% of them appearing once. The material was peripheral blood, obtained before any cancer treatment. These receptors were collected from a man between 40 and 75 years old with stage I squamous cell lung carcinoma.

The chain uses TRBV5-6 and TRBJ2-7; 8 bases line up with TRBD1. The CDR3 runs to 15 residues. Germline CDR1 SGHDT, CDR2 YYEEEE. The V gene end was trimmed by 4 bases and the J gene end by 5 bases; junction bases not matched to a gene: 11. CDR3 sequence reads: CASSRVDRDLDEQYF. DNA for the CDR3: TGTGCCAGCAGCCGTGTGGACAGGGATTTGGACGAGCAGTACTTC.

This clone appeared a single time. The chain combines TRBV6-6 with TRBJ1-5; the D is unclear. The CDR3 loop spans 15 amino acids. Trimming stripped 6 bases from V and 0 bases from J, with 12 bases between. CDR1 MNHNY and CDR2 SVGAGI come from the germline V gene (reference sequence). The CDR3 loop is CASRTRLNSNQPQHF. The CDR3 DNA reads TGTGCCAGCAGGACCCGTCTTAATAGCAATCAGCCCCAGCATTTT.

This clone was found a few times. The chain is built from TRBV6-1 and TRBJ1-5; D is unresolved. V was clipped by 1 base and J by 5 bases, with 12 bases between them. The CDR3 is 15 amino acids. Per germline, CDR1 MNHNS and CDR2 SASEGT. The CDR3 reads CASSEGVLSDQPQHF. The CDR3 nucleotides read TGTGCCAGCAGTGAAGGGGTCCTGAGCGATCAGCCCCAGCATTTT.

The chain combines TRBV6-1 with TRBJ2-5, with unresolved D. The CDR3 runs 13 residues. Germline lookup yields CDR1 MNHNS and CDR2 SASEGT. The V gene lost 6 bases and the J gene lost 2 bases, with 10 bases spanning the gap. The CDR3 here is CASSPDAQETQYF. The CDR3 DNA follows: TGTGCCAGCAGCCCGGACGCACAAGAGACCCAGTACTTC.

This chain joins TRBV15 and TRBJ2-1; a possible D gene is TRBD2 (6 bases). Trimming shortened V by 1 base and J by 5 bases, and 9 bases separated the two germline ends. The CDR3 length is 14 residues. CDR1 is LNHNV and CDR2 is YYDKDF in the germline V gene (reference sequence). CDR3 loop: CATSRGTTHNEQFF. The CDR3 nucleotides read TGTGCCACCAGCAGAGGGACTACTCACAATGAGCAGTTCTTC.

This clone was seen only once. DNA of the CDR3: TGTGCCAGCAGCTCCTTCCGGGACAGGGGGCTTCGAGAGCAGTACTTC. Amino acids: CASSSFRDRGLREQYF. The chain links TRBV7-9 to TRBJ2-7, with 12 bases identical to TRBD1. CDR3 length: 16 residues. CDR1 is SEHNR and CDR2 is FQNEAQ in the germline V gene (reference sequence). V lost 4 bases to trimming and J lost 7 bases; unmatched junction nucleotides: 11.

The chain couples TRBV4-3 to TRBJ1-4, with TRBD1 identical over 7 bases. Unmatched junction bases numbered 8, after V lost 0 bases and J lost 10 bases. The germline V gene has CDR1 LGHNA and CDR2 YSLEER. The CDR3 has 15 amino acids. The chain's CDR3 is CASSQDQGGRGKLFF. The CDR3 nucleotides read TGCGCCAGCAGCCAAGATCAGGGGGGGAGAGGAAAACTGTTTTTT.

CDR3 region: CASSPTGHYEQYF. The CDR3 DNA reads TGTGCCAGCAGCCCCACTGGGCACTACGAGCAGTACTTC. V usage is TRBV16 and J usage is TRBJ2-7; D remains ambiguous. The V gene lost 4 bases and the J gene lost 3 bases, with 10 bases spanning the gap. The CDR3 length is 13 residues. Germline V gene lookup returns CDR1 KGHSY and CDR2 FQNENV.